This T cell receptor (beta chain) is from a study of early T cells in non-severe SARS-CoV-2 infection. One entry per CDR3 protein results from TCRdb running MiXCR on the 5' RACE reads. The sample holds approximately 42,000 distinct CDR3 sequences, over 6% seen once. CDR3 length equals 15 residues. Trimming took off 0 bases at V and 0 bases at J, with 6 bases between the two ends. CDR1 is SGHVS, CDR2 FQNEAQ, per germline. The sequence was collected from an adult who was a healthcare worker with PCR-confirmed SARS-CoV-2 infection or an uninfected control (not recorded which). What was sequenced was whole blood. The J gene is TRBJ1-5, the V gene TRBV7-8; no clear D gene. The CDR3 sequence: CASSLAADSNQPQHF. Written as DNA, the CDR3 is TGTGCCAGCAGCTTAGCCGCAGATAGCAATCAGCCCCAGCATTTT.